This TCR beta chain was profiled in a study of sequential checkpoint blockade in melanoma (dated 2019 in TCRdb). Study-level background: Patients were assigned by 1:1 randomization to either first-line nivolumab followed by ipilimumab (arm A) or ipilimumab followed by nivolumab (arm B). Maintenance nivolumab was given following each of the two trial sequences.

On this clone: The target of this receptor is not known. No quality values exist for individual bases; no much larger clone is one base distant.

The immunoSEQ Assay was used to immunosequence TCRbeta CDR3 regions from genomic DNA. Before high-throughput sequencing, genomic DNA was amplified using bias-controlled multiplex PCR. The paper's processing steps were these. To quantify the absolute abundance of each unique TCRbeta CDR3 region, the sequences were collapsed and filtered. Clonality, defined as 1 minus Pielou's evenness, was calculated using only productive rearrangements. A previously published method was used to identify clones whose frequencies were significantly greater in on-treatment samples than in baseline samples. Drawn from immuneACCESS, this table holds only the in-frame rearrangements with V and J called that TCRdb kept. Clones are partly lost; checked studies trace under half to an unresolved V gene and leave the rest unexplained. That table gives V, J and clone size, and the DNA gave D and trimming. The sample records 8,400 or so clones, around 74% of which are singletons. Around a sixth of the sample is held by the ten biggest clonotypes.

V and J are trimmed by 0 bases and 6 bases, and the gene matches miss 8 bases of the junction. The CDR3 holds 15 amino acids from the cysteine to the phenylalanine. Just the 45-base CDR3 DNA is kept, in frame starting at base 1. From a lookup of the germline V gene (reference sequence), CDR1 and CDR2 are GTSNPN and SVGIG. General conclusions and limits of the study: Larger, independent patient cohorts are needed to validate the response-prediction model that combines TCR metrics and mutation burden.

The sample's treatment or condition label is to be understood as: randomized to nivolumab then ipilimumab (arm A) or the reverse (arm B). None of the patients in the trial had previously been given DNA-damaging chemotherapy. Thawed PBMCs were sorted on a FACS Aria II flow cytometer to isolate live CD3+CD8+ cells negative for CD19 and CD56. CheckMate 064, a randomized, open-label phase II trial of sequential checkpoint blockade, was the source of the samples, all of which came from patients with melanoma. Peripheral blood mononuclear cells were obtained through leukapheresis, purified using Ficoll-Paque, and frozen in human serum containing approximately 10% DMSO. Purity of sorted blood CD3+CD8+ cells was verified at >95% immediately after sorting, followed by DNA extraction.

This sequence was found in a human donor with melanoma. The chain employs TRBV30 and TRBJ1-5, and 7 junction bases match TRBD1. The source material was CD8+ T cells sorted from blood (inferred from file names), sampled from a patient given nivolumab and ipilimumab in sequence. The bases read TGTGCCTGGAGTGTACCTGACAGGGAGGCTCAGCCCCAGCATTTT. Its amino acids are CAWSVPDREAQPQHF.